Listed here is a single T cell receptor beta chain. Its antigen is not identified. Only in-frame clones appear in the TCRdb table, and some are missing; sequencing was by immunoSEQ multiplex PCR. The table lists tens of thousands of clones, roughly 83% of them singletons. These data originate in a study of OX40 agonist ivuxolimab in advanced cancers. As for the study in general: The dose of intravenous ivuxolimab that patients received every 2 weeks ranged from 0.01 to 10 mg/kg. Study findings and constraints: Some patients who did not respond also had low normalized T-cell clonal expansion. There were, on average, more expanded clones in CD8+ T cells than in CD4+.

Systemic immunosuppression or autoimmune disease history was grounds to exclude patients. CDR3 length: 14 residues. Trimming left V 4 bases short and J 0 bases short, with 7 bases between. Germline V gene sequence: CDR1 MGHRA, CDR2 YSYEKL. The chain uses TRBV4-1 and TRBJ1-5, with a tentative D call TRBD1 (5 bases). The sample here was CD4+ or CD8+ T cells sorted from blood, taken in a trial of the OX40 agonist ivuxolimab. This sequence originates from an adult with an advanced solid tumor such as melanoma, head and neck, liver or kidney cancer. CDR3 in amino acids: CASSLDSSNQPQHF. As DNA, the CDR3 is TGCGCCAGCAGCCTCGACAGTAGCAATCAGCCCCAGCATTTT.